This T cell receptor beta chain was captured by sequencing in a study of blood T cell repertoires in COVID-19 (dated by TCRdb to the early 2020s). Some background on the complete study: The collaborator samples originated in the United States, Italy and Spain and spanned the acute and convalescent phases of COVID-19. The sample metadata nearly always contained a de-identified subject ID, COVID-19 status, age in years and sex. Where HLA class I and class II types were available, the types were taken from metadata supplied by the sample provider, not from assay-based typing. The dataset comprised deeply sampled blood TCRbeta repertoires from subjects exposed to, actively infected with, or recovered from COVID-19. The repertoires were released in a freely available public database meant as a resource for research on the immune response to SARS-CoV-2. The samples were drawn from the first 160 participants of the ongoing ImmuneRACE study and from over a thousand subjects provided by 6 global collaborators. The prospective study material was composed of cDNA or gDNA derived from T cells, B-cell-depleted T cells, or PBMCs.

Overall results and qualifications from the work: The amount of clinical and demographic metadata varied by source and participant and was provided uncurated.

The immunoSEQ Assay, a bias-controlled multiplex PCR, was used to amplify TCRbeta CDR3 regions from genomic DNA. The study's own analysis went as follows. The number of nucleated cells in each sample was estimated by amplification of reference gene primers within the assay. To quantify the absolute abundance of each unique TCRbeta CDR3 rearrangement, sequence reads were collapsed and filtered. Productive Simpson clonality was computed per sample as the square root of Simpson's diversity index over productive rearrangements. The immuneACCESS repertoire file appears here via TCRdb, limited to in-frame rearrangements. These files lack a portion of the clones; in checked studies, under half of the deficit traces to unresolved V genes, and the cause of the others is not known. V and J calls and clone size are those listed in that table; D and trimming were worked out from the DNA. The sample table shows 35,000 to 50,000 clones, and more than 80% are seen once. About 4% of the sample is taken by the ten largest.

Based on the germline V gene, the CDR1 and CDR2 sequences are KGHSH and LQKENI. The CDR3 runs 14 amino acids, cysteine and phenylalanine included. Of the read, only the CDR3 DNA is kept; its 42 bases are in frame from base 1. V and J are trimmed by 7 bases and 1 base, and the gene matches miss 4 bases of the junction. The collaborating institutions used their own protocols to collect whole blood in K2EDTA tubes. For TCRbeta analysis, collaborator samples were shipped as frozen whole blood, as isolated PBMCs, or as DNA extracted from either sample type. About this clone itself: Its antigen specificity is not known. No qualities accompany the bases; no much larger clone lies one base away.

The source material was peripheral blood. The sequence is built from TRBV18 and TRBJ2-1; the central 7 bases match TRBD1. This receptor was obtained from a man between 60 and 75 years old with acute or convalescent COVID-19. The nucleotides read TGTGCCAGCTTCCCGACAGGGTCCTACAATGAGCAGTTCTTC. Its product reads: CASFPTGSYNEQFF.